This TCR beta chain emerged from a study of cytomegalovirus exposure and HLA in healthy donors. Study as a whole: From donors who were HLA-typed, an early data release held around 80 million unique TCRs.

PCR was performed using 60 Vbeta and 13 Jbeta primers. TCRdb's table, derived via immunoSEQ multiplex PCR, lists solely in-frame clones and lacks some. The sample has more than 80,000 clones; 65% to 75% are singletons. Trimming shortened V by 4 bases and J by 5 bases, and 14 bases separated the two germline ends. There are 14 residues in the CDR3. Germline V gene data show CDR1 as SGHVS and CDR2 as FQNEAQ. Input material: PBMCs. This receptor was identified in a woman in her 70s in good health and CMV-seropositive. The chain uses TRBV7-8 and TRBJ2-5; tentative D call: TRBD1 (5 bases). CDR3 protein: CASSYLRGRETQYF. As DNA, the CDR3 is TGTGCCAGCAGCTACCTTAGGGGTCGGGAGACCCAGTACTTC. Drawing the rest from reference TRBV7-8 and TRBJ2-5, the complete variable domain is GAGVSQSPRYKVAKRGQDVALRCDPISGHVSLFWYQQALGQGPEFLTYFQNEAQLDKSGLPSDRFFAERPEGSVSTLKIQRTQQEDSAVYLCASSYLRGRETQYFGPGTRLLVL.